This T cell receptor beta chain comes out of a study of beta chain features in type 1 diabetes. V lost 2 bases to trimming and J lost 0 bases, with 12 bases between them. Germline values: CDR1 PRHDT, CDR2 FYEKMQ (reference sequence). The CDR3 is 16 amino acids. Study-level results: Any HLA-type effect on TCRB rearrangement remained unresolved here. Type 1 diabetes patients had moderately but significantly shorter TCRB CDR3s in all four CD4+ subsets.

Sequenced material consisted of expressed TCRB transcripts (all of the isolated RNA was reverse transcribed). The data were produced by immunoSEQ multiplex PCR, yet TCRdb's version contains in-frame clones alone and is incomplete. The sample has about 660,000 clones; roughly 13% are singletons. Comment on this clone: What it binds is not known.

The receptor was derived from a young man with type 1 diabetes. Material for sequencing was naive CD4+ T cells from blood. The rearrangement links TRBV13 to TRBJ2-3; D is possibly TRBD2 (6 bases). The CDR3 DNA reads TGTGCCAGCAGCTTATTGAGTGGAGGGAGCACAGATACGCAGTATTTT. It yields the protein CASSLLSGGSTDTQYF.